The 27 T cell receptor beta chains reported below all come from one sample, sequenced in a study of shared clonotypes between healthy human individuals. Measured with immunoSEQ multiplex PCR; TCRdb has only the in-frame clones, and not every one. Altogether 2.5 million or so clones are present, over 85% being singletons, with the ten largest covering 0.14%. Input material: naive CD4+ T cells sorted from blood. The subset denotes: CD45RA+ positively selected. These receptors were obtained from a man younger than 30 in good health.

V usage is TRBV2 and J usage is TRBJ1-5; no clear D. V dropped 6 bases and J dropped 0 bases, with 15 bases sitting between them. The CDR3 has 16 amino acids. Per germline, CDR1 SNHLY and CDR2 FYNNEI. The CDR3 is CASSKEGINSNQPQHF. CDR3 nucleotides: TGTGCCAGCAGCAAAGAGGGTATTAATAGCAATCAGCCCCAGCATTTT.

Only a few counts were recorded for this clone. V and J are TRBV6-1 and TRBJ2-2, with TRBD2 as a possible D gene (6 bases). This CDR3 is built from 11 residues. V lost 10 bases and J 6 bases, leaving 9 bases between the germline ends. Germline-derived CDR1 and CDR2 are MNHNS and SASEGT. The CDR3 nucleotides read TGTGCCACCCAGCGGGCCGGGGAGCTGTTTTTT. It yields the protein CATQRAGELFF.

The gene calls are TRBV28 and TRBJ1-2, with no clear D. V was trimmed by 6 bases and J by 8 bases, leaving 16 bases between them. The CDR3 is 13 amino acids. Germline values: CDR1 MDHEN, CDR2 SYDVKM. CDR3 bases: TGTGCCAGCAGGGCTCCAATAACAGTCGGCTACACCTTC. Translating gives CASRAPITVGYTF.

The chain recombines TRBV19 with TRBJ1-4; 7 nucleotides line up with TRBD1. V was pared by 10 bases and J by 0 bases, with 8 bases of the junction left unmatched. The germline V gene encodes CDR1 LNHDA and CDR2 SQIVND (reference sequence). The CDR3 totals 15 residues. Here the CDR3 DNA reads TGTGCCACATCCCGGGACAGTGCAACTAATGAAAAACTGTTTTTT. Translated, it gives CATSRDSATNEKLFF.

This rearrangement joins TRBV5-1 to TRBJ2-7, with TRBD2 matching over 12 bases. This CDR3 is 16 amino acids long. Germline values: CDR1 SGHRS, CDR2 YFSETQ. The V segment lost 1 base and the J segment 0 bases; nucleotides outside the gene matches: 2. The CDR3 DNA is TGCGCCAGCAGCTTGCCGACTAGCGGGAGCTCCTACGAGCAGTACTTC. Protein: CASSLPTSGSSYEQYF.

CDR3 sequence reads: CASSSTSREQFF. The CDR3 region has the DNA TGTGCCAGCAGCTCCACCTCTAGAGAGCAGTTCTTC. This chain uses TRBV7-2 with TRBJ2-1, with no clear D. The length of the CDR3 is 12 residues. V was trimmed by 4 bases and J by 10 bases, leaving 11 bases between them. CDR1 is SGHTA, CDR2 FQGNSA, per germline.

This clone was seen only once. The chain joins TRBV7-9 to TRBJ1-2; D remains ambiguous. Germline V gene data show CDR1 as SEHNR and CDR2 as FQNEAQ (reference sequence). Trimming took off 6 bases at V and 6 bases at J, with 17 bases between the two ends. This CDR3 is 14 amino acids long. CDR3 nucleotide sequence: TGTGCCAGCAGTCTAGCGGCTGGGCTGGATGGCTACACCTTC. It translates to CASSLAAGLDGYTF.

The chain couples TRBV20-1 to TRBJ1-4; the D is unclear. Germline CDR1 reads DFQATT; CDR2 reads SNEGSKA (reference sequence). This CDR3 has 10 amino acids. V lost 4 bases and J lost 5, with 2 bases in between. DNA of the CDR3: TGCAGTGCTAAGAATGAAAAACTGTTTTTT. Translation gives CSAKNEKLFF.

Note on this clone: Sequence at one end of the junction differs from germline and may be a read error. The rearrangement uses TRBV5-4 and TRBJ1-1; possible D gene TRBD1, 6 bases. Germline assignment: CDR1 SGHNT and CDR2 YYREEE (reference sequence). The CDR3 length is 15 residues. This CDR3 reads CASSQEGGLVTEAFF. DNA for the CDR3: TGCGCCAGCAGCCAAGAGGGGGGGCTGGTCACTGAAGCTTTCTTT.

V is TRBV18 and J is TRBJ1-4, with D perhaps matching TRBD1 (5 bases). This CDR3 contains 16 residues. V lost 4 bases to trimming and J lost 0 bases, with 12 bases between them. Looked up from germline, CDR1 is KGHSH and CDR2 is LQKENI. CDR3 sequence reads: CASSRNQGATNEKLFF. CDR3 bases: TGTGCCAGCTCACGAAACCAGGGTGCAACTAATGAAAAACTGTTTTTT.

This clone was counted a single time. V is TRBV19 and J is TRBJ1-1; maybe TRBD1 (6 bases). Trimming cost V 5 bases and J 2 bases, with 18 bases left between them. The CDR3 runs 16 residues. Germline V gene lookup returns CDR1 LNHDA and CDR2 SQIVND (reference sequence). DNA for the CDR3: TGTGCCAGTAGTCACTCTTCAGGGGTGATAAACACTGAAGCTTTCTTT. Its translation is CASSHSSGVINTEAFF.

To note about this clone: The same CDR3 arises from other DNA sequences in this sample as well. The rearrangement joins TRBV6-1 to TRBJ2-7; 9 bases are a match to TRBD1. CDR3 length: 13 amino acids. The J segment lost 3 bases and the V segment lost 6 bases, leaving 3 bases of the junction unmatched. Germline CDR1 reads MNHNS; CDR2 reads SASEGT. CDR3 in amino acids: CASRGDRVYEQYF. The CDR3 nucleotides read TGTGCCAGCAGAGGGGACAGGGTCTACGAGCAGTACTTC.

The V call is TRBV7-9, the J call TRBJ2-1, with TRBD2 as a possible D gene (5 bases). Germline CDR1 is SEHNR and CDR2 is FQNEAQ (reference sequence). Deletions cut 2 bases from V and 9 bases from J, with 14 bases between. The CDR3 length is 14 residues. CDR3 in DNA: TGTGCCAGCAGCTTACGCGGAGGCAGCCTTGAGCAGTTCTTC. Amino acids: CASSLRGGSLEQFF.

The rearrangement joins TRBV30 to TRBJ1-5; no clear D. CDR1 and CDR2 (germline): GTSNPN, SVGIG (reference sequence). Trimming cost V 2 bases and J 7 bases, with 15 bases left between them. The length of the CDR3 is 14 residues. The CDR3 sequence is CAWSLRGVAQPQHF. DNA for the CDR3: TGTGCCTGGAGTCTCCGTGGGGTCGCGCAGCCCCAGCATTTT.

The chain has TRBV6-5 and TRBJ1-5; D is perhaps TRBD1 (6 bases). The CDR3 has 14 amino acids. Per the germline V gene, CDR1 is MNHEY and CDR2 is SVGAGI. The ends were cut back, 6 bases at V and 1 base at J, with 10 bases in the middle. The CDR3 region is CASRQTGSNQPQHF. The CDR3 region has the DNA TGTGCCAGCAGACAGACAGGAAGCAATCAGCCCCAGCATTTT.

This chain uses TRBV19 with TRBJ2-7, with a possible D match to TRBD1 (6 bases). Germline V gene lookup returns CDR1 LNHDA and CDR2 SQIVND (reference sequence). The V gene lost 2 bases and the J gene lost 3 bases, with 11 bases spanning the gap. The length of the CDR3 is 14 residues. The chain's CDR3 is CASSISNRVYEQYF. In DNA, the CDR3 is TGTGCCAGTAGTATATCGAACAGGGTCTACGAGCAGTACTTC.

This clone has only a few counts. The chain is built from TRBV21-1 and TRBJ1-1; the table gives TRBD1 as D, unverified against the DNA. TRBV21-1 is a known pseudogene. CDR3 length equals 15 residues. The CDR3 coding sequence is TGTGCCACCTACCCTTGGCAGGGAACGGGCACTGAAGCTTTCTTT. Its translation: CATYPWQGTGTEAFF.

The V call is TRBV25-1, the J call TRBJ2-5, with 13 bases matching TRBD2. Germline-derived CDR1 and CDR2 are MGHDK and SYGVNS. J gave up 5 bases and V 10 bases, and 4 bases lay outside the gene matches. The CDR3 extends over 13 amino acids. DNA of the CDR3: TGTGCCACCGGACTAGCGGGAGTGGAGACCCAGTACTTC. This sequence encodes CATGLAGVETQYF. Filled out from reference TRBV25-1 and TRBJ2-5, the complete variable domain reads EADIYQTPRYLVIGTGKKITLECSQTMGHDKMYWYQQDPGMELHLIHYSYGVNSTEKGDLSSESTVSRIRTEHFPLTLESARPSHTSQYLCATGLAGVETQYFGPGTRLLVL.

The chain is built from TRBV2 and TRBJ2-3, with 8 bases aligning to TRBD1. The CDR3 extends over 15 amino acids. The germline V gene has CDR1 SNHLY and CDR2 FYNNEI. Trimming took 6 bases from V and 1 from J; bases not matched to a gene: 6. This CDR3 is CASRTGQARTDTQYF. The CDR3 bases are TGTGCCAGCAGGACGGGACAGGCCCGCACAGATACGCAGTATTTT.

In its sample, this clone was seen once. The same CDR3 arises from other DNA sequences in this sample as well. The chain has TRBV19 and TRBJ1-5; possibly TRBD1 for D (5 bases). Trimming stripped 1 base from V and 2 bases from J, with 9 bases between. The CDR3 is 15 amino acids. The V gene's germline CDR1 is LNHDA and CDR2 SQIVND (reference sequence). Here the CDR3 DNA reads TGTGCCAGTAGTATAGGCAGGGAAGGCAATCAGCCCCAGCATTTT. Its translation: CASSIGREGNQPQHF.

This chain uses TRBV7-2 with TRBJ1-2; 8 nucleotides align to TRBD1. CDR1 is SGHTA, CDR2 FQGNSA, per germline. This CDR3 comprises 14 residues. Trimming removed 5 bases from V and 5 bases from J; junction bases left unmatched: 7. For the CDR3, the DNA is TGTGCCAGCAGCCCCGACAGGGGCCCGTATGGCTACACCTTC. Encoded protein: CASSPDRGPYGYTF.

This clone appeared once. V gene TRBV7-8 combines with J gene TRBJ1-5; D possibly corresponds to TRBD1 (5 bases). V lost 4 bases, J lost 1 base, and 17 bases lay in between. Per germline, CDR1 SGHVS and CDR2 FQNEAQ. The CDR3 consists of 17 residues. The DNA of the CDR3 is TGTGCCAGCAGCTCGCGAGACAGCCGAAGCAGCAATCAGCCCCAGCATTTT. As protein: CASSSRDSRSSNQPQHF.

The chain combines TRBV4-1 with TRBJ2-6; D is perhaps TRBD1 or TRBD2 (5 bases each). Germline assignment: CDR1 MGHRA and CDR2 YSYEKL. V was clipped by 4 bases and J by 0 bases, with 13 bases between them. The CDR3 contains 17 residues. The CDR3 spells CASSRGPQSSGANVLTF. The CDR3 DNA follows: TGCGCCAGCAGCCGGGGACCTCAGAGCTCTGGGGCCAACGTCCTGACTTTC.

This chain connects TRBV23-1 to TRBJ2-7, with D perhaps TRBD1 or TRBD2 (5 bases each). TRBV23-1 is treated as an ORF (open reading frame) with a function not yet certain. CDR3 length: 17 amino acids. The ends were cut back, 3 bases at V and 3 bases at J, with 21 bases in the middle. The CDR3 nucleotides are TGCGCCAGCAGTCAGCCCCATAGCCGGGACGGAGACTACGAGCAGTACTTC. It specifies CASSQPHSRDGDYEQYF.

V usage is TRBV7-6 and J usage is TRBJ1-4; tentative D call: TRBD1 (5 bases). V was cut by 5 bases and J by 3 bases, with 16 bases left in between. The germline gives CDR1 SGHVS, CDR2 FNYEAQ. The CDR3 is 16 amino acids. CDR3 coding DNA: TGTGCCAGCAGCCTCGGGGGAGGGCTGGCTAATGAAAAACTGTTTTTT. This sequence encodes CASSLGGGLANEKLFF. Filled out from reference TRBV7-6 and TRBJ1-4, the complete variable domain reads GAGVSQSPRYKVTKRGQDVALRCDPISGHVSLYWYRQALGQGPEFLTYFNYEAQQDKSGLPNDRFSAERPEGSISTLTIQRTEQRDSAMYRCASSLGGGLANEKLFFGSGTQLSVL.

Points on this clone: Within the sample, other DNA sequences also encode this same CDR3. The V call is TRBV7-2, the J call TRBJ2-3; no reliable D call. The V end was cut by 2 bases, the J end by 0 bases, with 3 bases between. Germline CDR1 SGHTA, CDR2 FQGNSA. This CDR3 has 13 amino acids. CDR3 sequence (DNA): TGTGCCAGCAGCTTACCCAGCACAGATACGCAGTATTTT. Protein sequence: CASSLPSTDTQYF.

Turning to this clone: The junction shows a germline mismatch at one end, possibly a read error. The chain employs TRBV2 and TRBJ1-5, with D unresolved. This CDR3 region has 13 residues. From germline, CDR1 is SNHLY and CDR2 FYNNEI. CDR3 sequence (DNA): TGCACGTCGACGGCATATAGCAATCAGCCCCAGCATTTT. Protein: CTSTAYSNQPQHF.